This TCR beta chain came from a study of vaccination and CD4 T cells after COVID-19. For the study at large: Vaccinees got either two BNT162b2 doses or two mRNA-1273 doses.

Per germline, CDR1 LNHDA and CDR2 SQIVND (reference sequence). Trimming removed 4 bases from V and 3 bases from J; junction bases left unmatched: 8. The CDR3 consists of 15 residues. Documented time point: late sampling 161 to 241 days after vaccination in a few convalescent patients. Documented treatment: roughly 10-day PBMC culture with coronavirus spike peptide pools or control peptides (ViraFEST assay). Turning to this clonotype: Antigen unknown.

The Oncomine TCR Beta short-read assay was what sequenced the DNA obtained from cultured CD4+ T cells. MiXCR, applied by TCRdb to the PCR reads, yields one record per CDR3 protein. The sample includes 20,000 to 30,000 distinct CDR3 sequences, more than 30% of them seen just once. This receptor was taken from a human donor who had recovered from COVID-19. The source material was CD4+ T cells from blood, cultured in vitro, sampled about 7 months after SARS-CoV-2 vaccination. The chain carries TRBV19 and TRBJ1-2; 7 bases are a match to TRBD1. CDR3: CASSTFRQGHYGYTF. CDR3 sequence (DNA): TGTGCCAGTAGTACCTTCCGACAGGGCCACTATGGCTACACCTTC. The entire variable domain, with the rest obtained from reference TRBV19 and TRBJ1-2, is as follows: DGGITQSPKYLFRKEGQNVTLSCEQNLNHDAMYWYRQDPGQGLRLIYYSQIVNDFQKGDIAEGYSVSREKKESFPLTVTSAQKNPTAFYLCASSTFRQGHYGYTFGSGTRLTVV.